Listed here are 25 T cell receptor beta chains from one sample, sequenced in a study of tumor-infiltrating lymphocytes in primary liver carcinoma (dated by TCRdb to about 2017). The instrument given in TCRdb is Illumina HiSeq 2500. Using a constant-region primer and ProtoScript II reverse transcriptase, TCRbeta-specific cDNA was reverse-transcribed from approximately 0.55 ug total RNA. TCRbeta libraries were built with three nested multiplex PCR rounds, a slightly modified ARM-PCR procedure. The first two PCR rounds used multiplex TRBV1-TRBV30 forward primers with a Cbeta reverse primer, each for about 10 cycles. TCRdb reanalyzed the raw reads on its own, using fastp at Q25 for trimming and MiXCR for clone calling, and kept in-frame beta chains. Every entry covers one CDR3 protein and lists the most common genes and DNA from its rows. In all, the sample holds 190,000 or so distinct CDR3 sequences, and less than 75% of those were seen once. The ten largest clones capture approximately 7% of the sample.

Blood RNA was extracted from unsorted whole blood with TRIzol reagent; germline DNA came from the DNeasy Blood & Tissue kit. Material: peripheral blood. The receptors originated from a woman aged 55-69 years with primary liver carcinoma and hepatitis B virus infection.

This clonotype showed up many times. This sequence joins TRBV12-3 or TRBV12-4 and TRBJ2-1, with 11 bases lining up with TRBD2. The CDR3 consists of 17 residues. Losses at the gene ends were 6 bases for V and 8 bases for J; bases not matched to a gene: 15. The CDR3 nucleotides are TGTGCCAGCAGAAAATCCTTAGCGGGAGGGCTTGGGGATGAGCAGTTCTTC. The encoded protein is CASRKSLAGGLGDEQFF.

This clonotype appeared once. A read error is possible here, since a much larger clone lies one base away. This chain links TRBV12-3 or TRBV12-4 with TRBJ2-2; weak D call: TRBD2 (6 bases). The CDR3 is made up of 12 amino acids. The V end was cut by 7 bases, the J end by 9 bases, with 12 bases between. DNA of the CDR3: TGTGCCAGCACTCCGGGGGAGCGGGAGCTGTTTTTT. Translation: CASTPGERELFF.

This clonotype was found many times. The chain carries TRBV12-3 or TRBV12-4 and TRBJ2-5; D is unclear. Between the trimmed V and J ends, which lost 6 bases and 4 bases, there was a span of 12 bases. The CDR3 loop spans 13 amino acids. Here the CDR3 reads CASSRRRVETQYF. CDR3 bases: TGTGCCAGCAGCCGTAGACGGGTAGAGACCCAGTACTTC.

In the case of this clonotype: A read error may explain this, as a much larger clone is one base away. CDR3 residues: CSVGRAEDRWNTEAFF. The CDR3 nucleotides read TGCAGCGTTGGGAGGGCTGAGGACAGGTGGAACACTGAAGCTTTCTTT. This chain joins TRBV29-1 and TRBJ1-1; 7 nucleotides agree with TRBD1. This CDR3 has 16 amino acids. CDR1 is SQVTM and CDR2 is ANQGSEA in the germline V gene. With 4 bases clipped from V and 1 base from J, the junction kept 12 bases outside the gene matches.

Points on this clonotype: One end of the junction is discordant with germline, which a read error may explain. The V call is TRBV6-1, the J call TRBJ1-5; 7 bases are a match to TRBD1. This CDR3 comprises 15 residues. Germline V CDR1 and CDR2: MNHNS, SASEGT. The CDR3 is CANSDTTGSNRPQHF. In nucleotides, the CDR3 is TGTGCCAACAGTGACACGACAGGGAGCAATCGGCCCCAGCATTTT.

In the case of this clonotype: Germline is not matched at one junction end, which may reflect a read error. The rearrangement joins TRBV6-1 to TRBJ1-4; D remains ambiguous. CDR3 length equals 18 residues. In germline, CDR1 is MNHNS, CDR2 SASEGT. CDR3 DNA sequence: TGTGCCAGTAGTGAAGCTGGTACAAGGACCTCAACTAATGAAAAACTGTTTTTT. Translation gives CASSEAGTRTSTNEKLFF.

Turning to this clonotype: The junction and the germline gene differ at one end; a read error may be behind it. The chain carries TRBV5-1 and TRBJ2-2, with D possibly called TRBD1 or TRBD2 (6 bases each). CDR1 SGHRS and CDR2 YFSETQ come from the germline V gene. The CDR3 consists of 18 residues. The CDR3 loop reads CASSLALRGRANIGELFF. The CDR3, as DNA: TGCGCAAGCAGCTTGGCCCTCCGGGGGCGGGCGAACATCGGGGAGCTGTTTTTT.

The rearrangement links TRBV29-1 to TRBJ2-3; 7 bases line up with TRBD2. CDR1 and CDR2 (germline): SQVTM, ANQGSEA. This CDR3 spans 15 amino acids. CDR3 loop: CSAGGLAGLADTQYF. DNA for the CDR3: TGCAGTGCTGGTGGGTTAGCGGGTCTCGCAGATACGCAGTATTTT.

The V call is TRBV29-1, the J call TRBJ1-1, with 8 bases that match TRBD1. The J segment lost 1 base and the V segment lost 6 bases, leaving 7 bases of the junction unmatched. Germline V CDR1 and CDR2: SQVTM, ANQGSEA. There are 14 residues in the CDR3. CDR3 in amino acids: CSVCPRGRNTEAFF. The CDR3, as DNA: TGCAGCGTGTGTCCCAGGGGGCGGAACACTGAAGCTTTCTTT.

Concerning this clonotype itself: No conserved phenylalanine or tryptophan is present at the end of the CDR3, so a read error is the likely explanation. J is TRBJ2-3 and V is TRBV11-2, with TRBD2 matching 8 bases. With V trimmed by 4 bases and J by 3 bases, 6 bases remained unmatched. The CDR3 is 15 amino acids. Germline V gene sequence: CDR1 SGHAT, CDR2 FQNNGV. The CDR3 bases are TGTGCCAGCAGCTCCCGGGGGGGGAAGACAGATACGCAGTATTTA. Its translation is CASSSRGGKTDTQYL.

In its sample, this clonotype was seen many times. This chain joins TRBV5-1 and TRBJ2-2, with 12 bases identical to TRBD2. Losses at the gene ends were 5 bases for V and 4 bases for J; bases not matched to a gene: 6. CDR3 length equals 16 residues. Germline V gives CDR1 SGHRS, CDR2 YFSETQ. The CDR3 region is CASRSTSGRGTGELFF. DNA of the CDR3: TGCGCCAGCAGGTCGACTAGCGGGAGAGGCACCGGGGAGCTGTTTTTT.

A note on this clonotype: One end of the junction is discordant with germline, which a read error may explain. The rearrangement links TRBV12-3 or TRBV12-4 to TRBJ2-3; 8 bases map to TRBD2. CDR3 length: 16 amino acids. This CDR3 reads CASSRSVAGGTGTQYF. DNA of the CDR3: TGTGCCAGCAGCCGTTCTGTCGCGGGAGGCACAGGTACGCAGTATTTT.

This clonotype has just a few counts. This chain joins TRBV5-1 and TRBJ2-6; TRBD1 matches 9 bases. Trimming at V came to 4 bases and at J to 4 bases, leaving 3 bases not matched to a gene. The CDR3 totals 15 residues. Germline CDR1 SGHRS, CDR2 YFSETQ. CDR3 nucleotide sequence: TGCGCCAGCAGCCGGACAGGGGTCGGGGCCAACGTCCTGACTTTC. It encodes CASSRTGVGANVLTF.

This clonotype appeared once. The chain carries TRBV5-4 and TRBJ1-1, with D perhaps TRBD1 (5 bases). V was pared by 1 base and J by 11 bases, with 18 bases between. The CDR3 runs 14 residues. Germline CDR1 is SGHNT and CDR2 is YYREEE (reference sequence). DNA of the CDR3: TGTGCCAGCAGCTTGTCGAGGGGCTGGGCGGTCGCTTTCTTT. It codes for CASSLSRGWAVAFF.

The chain joins TRBV5-6 to TRBJ1-1; tentative D call: TRBD1 (5 bases). Germline V gene lookup returns CDR1 SGHDT and CDR2 YYEEEE. V lost 4 bases to trimming and J lost 7 bases, with 14 bases between them. This CDR3 is built from 13 residues. CDR3 protein: CASSTPGLGEAFF. In nucleotides, the CDR3 is TGTGCCAGCAGCACCCCAGGGTTGGGTGAAGCTTTCTTT.

As regards this clonotype: The junction differs from germline at one of its ends, possibly a read error. V is TRBV29-1 and J is TRBJ1-2; D possibly corresponds to TRBD1 (5 bases). The V gene's germline CDR1 is SQVTM and CDR2 ANQGSEA. The CDR3 runs 13 residues. CDR3 DNA sequence: TGCAACGTTGAAGGGGAGGGGTTCTATGGCTACATCTTC. Translating gives CNVEGEGFYGYIF. Based on the CDR3 plus reference TRBV29-1 and TRBJ1-2, the full variable domain is SAVISQKPSRDICQRGTSLTIQCQVDSQVTMMFWYRQQPGQSLTLIATANQGSEATYESGFVIDKFPISRPNLTFSTLTVSNMSPEDSSIYLCNVEGEGFYGYIFGSGTRLTVV.

This clonotype was recorded at least ten times. The gene calls are TRBV12-3 or TRBV12-4 and TRBJ2-1; the D gene could be TRBD1 or TRBD2 (5 bases each). The CDR3 is 13 residues long. V was trimmed by 4 bases and J by 6 bases, leaving 10 bases between them. The CDR3 here is CASSSGTLNEQFF. The DNA of the CDR3 is TGTGCCAGCAGTTCCGGGACCCTCAATGAGCAGTTCTTC.

Regarding this clonotype: In this CDR3 the conserved last residue, phenylalanine or tryptophan, is missing, so a read error is likely. V and J are TRBV12-3 or TRBV12-4 and TRBJ2-1, with D unresolved. The V end was cut by 2 bases, the J end by 1 base, with 12 bases between. CDR3 length equals 16 residues. The CDR3: CASSLRRPRSYNEQFS. The DNA of the CDR3 is TGTGCCAGCAGTTTACGTAGGCCTAGGTCCTACAATGAGCAGTTCTCC.

Comment on this clonotype: Germline and junction disagree at one end, which may indicate a read error. The chain combines TRBV5-1 with TRBJ1-6; D ambiguous. The CDR3 spans 14 residues. Germline V gives CDR1 SGHRS, CDR2 YFSETQ. The CDR3 region has the DNA TGCGCCAGCAGCTTGAATGGGGATGGTTCACTCCTCCACTTT. It codes for CASSLNGDGSLLHF. Variable domain in full (rest from reference TRBV5-1 and TRBJ1-6): KAGVTQTPRYLIKTRGQQVTLSCSPISGHRSVSWYQQTPGQGLQFLFEYFSETQRNKGNFPGRFSGRQFSNSRSEMNVSTLELGDSALYLCASSLNGDGSLLHFGNGTRLTVT.

About this clonotype itself: The CDR3 end shows no conserved phenylalanine or tryptophan, and so a read error is likely. The chain employs TRBV14 and TRBJ2-7, with D uncertain. The germline V gene has CDR1 SGHDN and CDR2 FVKESK. CDR3 length: 13 residues. The V and J ends lost 5 bases and 2 bases respectively, with 10 bases between them. In nucleotides, the CDR3 is TGTGCCAGCAGCGGGGTAGGGACCTACGAGCAGTACTAC. Residues: CASSGVGTYEQYY.

Comments on this clonotype: The junction departs from the called germline gene at one end, perhaps through a read error. This chain connects TRBV6-1 to TRBJ2-3; 7 positions match TRBD1. CDR3 length equals 16 residues. CDR1 and CDR2 from the germline V gene are MNHNS and SASEGT. As DNA, the CDR3 is TGTGCCAGCAGTGCTCGTATAGGGGGCTACGCAGATACGCATTATTTT. The encoded protein is CASSARIGGYADTHYF.

This clonotype has just a few counts. This rearrangement joins TRBV5-1 to TRBJ2-1; TRBD2 agrees at 13 bases. Germline-derived CDR1 and CDR2 are SGHRS and YFSETQ. V was clipped by 4 bases and J by 7 bases; unmatched bases: 8. The CDR3 contains 16 residues. CDR3 in amino acids: CASSITSGRATNEQFF. CDR3 bases: TGCGCCAGCAGCATTACTAGCGGGAGGGCCACGAATGAGCAGTTCTTC.

V usage is TRBV6-5 and J usage is TRBJ2-1, with TRBD2 as a possible D gene (6 bases). Germline V CDR1 and CDR2: MNHEY, SVGAGI. The CDR3 spans 16 residues. The ends were cut back, 1 base at V and 7 bases at J, with 17 bases in the middle. CDR3 coding DNA: TGTGCCAGCAGTTACTTGGGCGGGATGGCCAATAATGAGCAGTTCTTC. The encoded protein is CASSYLGGMANNEQFF.

This clonotype has only a few counts. This may be a read error, as it is one base from a much larger clone. The chain carries TRBV6-5 and TRBJ2-1; maybe TRBD1 (6 bases). Germline V gene lookup returns CDR1 MNHEY and CDR2 SVGAGI. V was clipped by 8 bases and J by 9 bases, with 20 bases between them. The CDR3 is 14 amino acids. The CDR3 region has the DNA TGTGCCAGCGGACAGCTTGGACGGCGTGGTGAGCAGTTCTTC. It translates to CASGQLGRRGEQFF.

This clonotype has just a few counts. The gene calls are TRBV5-5 and TRBJ1-2; no definite D call. Germline CDR1 reads SGHKS; CDR2 reads YYEKEE (reference sequence). V lost 5 bases and J 6 bases, leaving 8 bases between the germline ends. The CDR3 sequence is 11 residues long. Here the CDR3 DNA reads TGTGCCAGCAGTGTGGGAGATGGCTACACCTTC. Amino acid sequence: CASSVGDGYTF. Combining the CDR3 with reference TRBV5-5 and TRBJ1-2 gives the whole variable domain DAGVTQSPTHLIKTRGQQVTLRCSPISGHKSVSWYQQVLGQGPQFIFQYYEKEERGRGNFPDRFSARQFPNYSSELNVNALLLGDSALYLCASSVGDGYTFGSGTRLTVV.